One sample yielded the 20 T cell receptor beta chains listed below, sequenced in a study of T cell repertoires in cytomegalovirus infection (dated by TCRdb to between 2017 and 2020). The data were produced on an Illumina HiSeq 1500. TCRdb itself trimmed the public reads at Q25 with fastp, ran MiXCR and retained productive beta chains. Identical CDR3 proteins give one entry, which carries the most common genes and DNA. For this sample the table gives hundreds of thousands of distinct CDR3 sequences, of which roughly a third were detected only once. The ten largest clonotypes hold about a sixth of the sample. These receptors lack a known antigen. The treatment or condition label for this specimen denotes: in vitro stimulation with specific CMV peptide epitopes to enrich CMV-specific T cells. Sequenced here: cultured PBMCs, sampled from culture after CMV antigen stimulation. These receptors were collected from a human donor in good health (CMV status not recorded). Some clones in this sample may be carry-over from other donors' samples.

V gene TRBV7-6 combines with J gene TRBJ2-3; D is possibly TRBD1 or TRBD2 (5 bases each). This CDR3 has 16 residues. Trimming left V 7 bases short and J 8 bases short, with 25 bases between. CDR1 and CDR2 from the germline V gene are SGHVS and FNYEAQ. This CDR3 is CASIDTRGTRRGTQYF. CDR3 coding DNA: TGTGCCAGCATCGATACTAGAGGGACCCGCCGAGGTACGCAGTATTTT.

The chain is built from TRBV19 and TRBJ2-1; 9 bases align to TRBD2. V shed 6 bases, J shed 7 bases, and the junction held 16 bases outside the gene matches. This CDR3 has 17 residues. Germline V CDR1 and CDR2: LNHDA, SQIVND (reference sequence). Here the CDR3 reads CASSPIRASGTRNEQFF. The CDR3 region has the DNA TGTGCCAGTAGCCCCATCAGGGCTAGCGGGACGAGGAATGAGCAGTTCTTC.

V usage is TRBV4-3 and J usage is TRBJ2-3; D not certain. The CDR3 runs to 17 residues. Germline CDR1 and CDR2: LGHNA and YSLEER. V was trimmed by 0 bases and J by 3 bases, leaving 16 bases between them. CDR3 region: CASSQDVSMGPTDTQYF. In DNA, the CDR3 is TGCGCCAGCAGCCAAGATGTTTCGATGGGCCCAACAGATACGCAGTATTTT.

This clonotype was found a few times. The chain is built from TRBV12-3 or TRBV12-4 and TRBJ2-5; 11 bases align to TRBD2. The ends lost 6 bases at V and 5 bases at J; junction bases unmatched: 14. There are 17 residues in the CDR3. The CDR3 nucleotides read TGTGCCAGCAGCCACACAAAACCGGGACTAGCGGTTGAGACCCAGTACTTC. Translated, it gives CASSHTKPGLAVETQYF.

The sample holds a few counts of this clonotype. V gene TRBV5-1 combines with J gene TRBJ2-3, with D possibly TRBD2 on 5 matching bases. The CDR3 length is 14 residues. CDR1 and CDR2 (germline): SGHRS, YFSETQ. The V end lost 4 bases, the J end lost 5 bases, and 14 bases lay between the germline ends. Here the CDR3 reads CASSHLEAVDTQYF. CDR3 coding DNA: TGCGCCAGCAGCCACCTCGAAGCGGTAGATACGCAGTATTTT.

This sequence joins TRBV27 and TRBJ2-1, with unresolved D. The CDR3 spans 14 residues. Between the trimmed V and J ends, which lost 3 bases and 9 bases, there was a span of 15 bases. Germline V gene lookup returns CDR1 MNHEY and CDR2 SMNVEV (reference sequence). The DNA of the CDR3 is TGTGCCAGCAGTTTGGCCCTTTTGGCAGTTGAGCAGTTCTTC. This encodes CASSLALLAVEQFF.

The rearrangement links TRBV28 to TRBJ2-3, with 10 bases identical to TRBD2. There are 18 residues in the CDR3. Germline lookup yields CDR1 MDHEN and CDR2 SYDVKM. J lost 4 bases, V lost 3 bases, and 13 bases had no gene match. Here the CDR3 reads CASSLERLAGPEPDTQYF. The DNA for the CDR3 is TGTGCCAGCAGTTTGGAGAGACTAGCGGGCCCAGAGCCAGATACGCAGTATTTT.

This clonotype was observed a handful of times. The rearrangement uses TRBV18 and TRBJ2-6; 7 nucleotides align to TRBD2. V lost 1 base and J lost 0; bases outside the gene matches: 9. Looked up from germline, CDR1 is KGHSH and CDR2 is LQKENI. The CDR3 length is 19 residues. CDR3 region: CASSPQRVLADSGANVLTF. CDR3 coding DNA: TGTGCCAGCTCACCACAACGGGTTCTAGCGGACTCTGGGGCCAACGTCCTGACTTTC.

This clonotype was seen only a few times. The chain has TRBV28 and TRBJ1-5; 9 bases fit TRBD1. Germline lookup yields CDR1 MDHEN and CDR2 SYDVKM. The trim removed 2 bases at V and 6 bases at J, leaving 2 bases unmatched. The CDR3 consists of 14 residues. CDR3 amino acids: CASSLGTGLQPQHF. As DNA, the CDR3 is TGTGCCAGCAGTTTAGGGACAGGGCTTCAGCCCCAGCATTTT.

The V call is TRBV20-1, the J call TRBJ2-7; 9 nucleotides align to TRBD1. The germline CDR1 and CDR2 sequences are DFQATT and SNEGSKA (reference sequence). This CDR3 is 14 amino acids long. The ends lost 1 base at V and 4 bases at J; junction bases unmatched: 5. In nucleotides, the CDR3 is TGCAGTGCTAGAGTCCCCGGGACAGGGTACGAGCAGTACGTC. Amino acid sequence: CSARVPGTGYEQYV.

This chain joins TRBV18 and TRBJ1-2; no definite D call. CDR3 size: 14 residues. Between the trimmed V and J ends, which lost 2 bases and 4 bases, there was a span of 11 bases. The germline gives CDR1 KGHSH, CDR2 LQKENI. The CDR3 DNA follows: TGTGCCAGCTCACCATCAGAGACGGTCTATGGCTACACCTTC. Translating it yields CASSPSETVYGYTF.

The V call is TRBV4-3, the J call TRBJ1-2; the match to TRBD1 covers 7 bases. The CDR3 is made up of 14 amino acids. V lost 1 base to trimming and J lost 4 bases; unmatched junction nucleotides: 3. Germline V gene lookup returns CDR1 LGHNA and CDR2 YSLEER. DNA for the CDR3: TGCGCCAGCAGCCAAGCCGGGACAGTCTATGGCTACACCTTC. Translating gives CASSQAGTVYGYTF.

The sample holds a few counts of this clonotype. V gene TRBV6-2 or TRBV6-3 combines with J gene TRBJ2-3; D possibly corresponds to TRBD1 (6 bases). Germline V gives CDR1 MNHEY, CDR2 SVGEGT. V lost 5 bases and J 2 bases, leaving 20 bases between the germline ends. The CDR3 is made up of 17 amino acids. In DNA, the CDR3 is TGTGCCAGCAGTGCACCTGGTAGGACAGCTTCCACAGATACGCAGTATTTT. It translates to CASSAPGRTASTDTQYF.

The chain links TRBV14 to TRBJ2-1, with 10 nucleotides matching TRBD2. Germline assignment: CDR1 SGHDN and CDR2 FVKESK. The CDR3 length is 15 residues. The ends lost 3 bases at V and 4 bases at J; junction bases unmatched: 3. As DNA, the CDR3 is TGTGCCAGCAGCCACCTAGCGGGAGTTTACAATGAGCAGTTCTTC. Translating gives CASSHLAGVYNEQFF.

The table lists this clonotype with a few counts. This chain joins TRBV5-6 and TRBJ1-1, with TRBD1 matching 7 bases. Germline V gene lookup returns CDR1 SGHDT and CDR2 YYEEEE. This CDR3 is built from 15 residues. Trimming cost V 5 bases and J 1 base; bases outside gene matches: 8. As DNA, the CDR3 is TGTGCCAGCAGGGATGGGACAGCTTGGAACACTGAAGCTTTCTTT. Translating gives CASRDGTAWNTEAFF. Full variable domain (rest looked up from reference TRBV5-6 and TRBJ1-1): DAGVTQSPTHLIKTRGQQVTLRCSPKSGHDTVSWYQQALGQGPQFIFQYYEEEERQRGNFPDRFSGHQFPNYSSELNVNALLLGDSALYLCASRDGTAWNTEAFFGQGTRLTVV.

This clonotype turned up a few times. The CDR3 loop reads CASSYGSGTGTTQYF. CDR3 DNA sequence: TGTGCCAGCAGTTACGGTTCCGGGACAGGGACGACCCAGTACTTC. The chain has TRBV6-2 or TRBV6-3 and TRBJ2-5; 9 positions agree with TRBD1. The CDR3 contains 15 residues. Germline V lookup: CDR1 MNHEY, CDR2 SVGEGT. The trim removed 2 bases at V and 7 bases at J, leaving 8 bases unmatched.

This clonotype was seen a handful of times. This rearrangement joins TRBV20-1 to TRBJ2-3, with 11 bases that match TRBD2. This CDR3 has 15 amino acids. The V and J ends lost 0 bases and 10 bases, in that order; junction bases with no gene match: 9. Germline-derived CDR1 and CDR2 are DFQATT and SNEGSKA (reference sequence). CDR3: CSARDRTSGSGSQYF. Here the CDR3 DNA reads TGCAGTGCTAGAGATCGAACTAGCGGGAGCGGTTCGCAGTATTTT.

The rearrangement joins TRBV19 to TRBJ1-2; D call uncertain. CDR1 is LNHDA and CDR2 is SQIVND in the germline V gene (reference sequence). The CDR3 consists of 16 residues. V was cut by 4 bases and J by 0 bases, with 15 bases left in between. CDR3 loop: CASSNLANRPNYGYTF. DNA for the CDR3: TGTGCCAGTAGTAATCTGGCAAACCGACCTAACTATGGCTACACCTTC.

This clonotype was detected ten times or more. CDR3 sequence (DNA): TGTGCCAGCAGCTTGGACTCCCCAGGGCTCGATGAGCAGTTCTTC. As protein: CASSLDSPGLDEQFF. The chain is built from TRBV7-2 and TRBJ2-1; either TRBD1 or TRBD2 may fit D (5 bases each). Per the germline V gene, CDR1 is SGHTA and CDR2 is FQGNSA. The CDR3 consists of 15 residues. V lost 3 bases, J lost 8 bases, and 17 bases lay in between.

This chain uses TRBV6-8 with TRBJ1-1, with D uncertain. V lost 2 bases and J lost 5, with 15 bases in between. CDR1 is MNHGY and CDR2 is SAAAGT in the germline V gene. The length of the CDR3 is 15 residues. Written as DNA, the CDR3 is TGTGCCAGCAGTTACCAGCCGGGGTCCGGGACTGAAGCTTTCTTT. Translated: CASSYQPGSGTEAFF.